Shown below are 20 T cell receptor beta chains from a single sample sequenced in a study of siplizumab effects on memory and regulatory T cells. Measured with immunoSEQ multiplex PCR; TCRdb has only the in-frame clones, and not every one. The profile shows approximately 52,000 clones, under 98% of them singletons. Material: naive CD4+ T cells sorted from blood. These receptors came from a human donor in good health.

The chain carries TRBV19 and TRBJ2-7, with D perhaps matching TRBD1 or TRBD2 (5 bases each). Germline V lookup: CDR1 LNHDA, CDR2 SQIVND (reference sequence). This CDR3 comprises 11 residues. With 6 bases removed from V and 6 bases from J, the gap between germline ends came to 9 bases. The CDR3 DNA is TGTGCCAGTAGCGGGGCCGGCGAGCAGTACTTC. Its translation: CASSGAGEQYF.

This chain joins TRBV5-4 and TRBJ2-1; D ambiguous. Germline-derived CDR1 and CDR2 are SGHNT and YYREEE (reference sequence). Trimming took off 3 bases at V and 5 bases at J, with 18 bases between the two ends. The CDR3 loop spans 16 amino acids. This CDR3 reads CASSSKSVVTNNEQFF. DNA of the CDR3: TGTGCCAGCAGCTCAAAGTCAGTGGTTACTAACAATGAGCAGTTCTTC. The full variable domain, its missing parts supplied by reference TRBV5-4 and TRBJ2-1, is ETGVTQSPTHLIKTRGQQVTLRCSSQSGHNTVSWYQQALGQGPQFIFQYYREEENGRGNFPPRFSGLQFPNYSSELNVNALELDDSALYLCASSSKSVVTNNEQFFGPGTRLTVL.

This chain joins TRBV23-1 and TRBJ2-1; 8 nucleotides match TRBD1. TRBV23-1 is an ORF; its function is uncertain. This CDR3 has 14 amino acids. V lost 1 base and J lost 7; bases outside the gene matches: 3. The CDR3 coding sequence is TGCGCCAGCAGTCAATGGACAGGGCGGAATGAGCAGTTCTTC. Protein product: CASSQWTGRNEQFF.

This rearrangement joins TRBV11-3 to TRBJ2-1; TRBD2 agrees at 8 bases. The V and J ends lost 5 bases and 3 bases, in that order; junction bases with no gene match: 9. Germline V CDR1 and CDR2: SGHNT, YENEEA. The CDR3 runs to 16 residues. The CDR3 protein is CASSKRAGGGYNEQFF. CDR3 coding DNA: TGTGCCAGCAGCAAAAGGGCCGGGGGGGGCTACAATGAGCAGTTCTTC. Drawing the rest from reference TRBV11-3 and TRBJ2-1, the complete variable domain is EAGVVQSPRYKIIEKKQPVAFWCNPISGHNTLYWYLQNLGQGPELLIRYENEEAVDDSQLPKDRFSAERLKGVDSTLKIQPAELGDSAVYLCASSKRAGGGYNEQFFGPGTRLTVL.

The chain links TRBV5-1 to TRBJ2-4, with D possibly matching TRBD1 (6 bases). V was pared by 0 bases and J by 7 bases, with 20 bases between. Germline CDR1 reads SGHRS; CDR2 reads YFSETQ. This CDR3 comprises 17 residues. The CDR3 bases are TGCGCCAGCAGCTTGGCCGCCGGGACATCTTCACGGAACATTCAGTACTTC. Its protein product is CASSLAAGTSSRNIQYF. Supplemented by reference TRBV5-1 and TRBJ2-4, the full variable domain reads KAGVTQTPRYLIKTRGQQVTLSCSPISGHRSVSWYQQTPGQGLQFLFEYFSETQRNKGNFPGRFSGRQFSNSRSEMNVSTLELGDSALYLCASSLAAGTSSRNIQYFGAGTRLSVL.

The CDR3 bases are TGTGCCAGCAGTTTATCAGGGGAGGCCACTGAAGCTTTCTTT. Protein sequence: CASSLSGEATEAFF. The chain links TRBV28 to TRBJ1-1; D might be TRBD1 (6 bases). CDR1 and CDR2 (germline): MDHEN, SYDVKM. This CDR3 has 14 residues. The V end was cut by 1 base, the J end by 4 bases, with 10 bases between.

V gene TRBV29-1 combines with J gene TRBJ2-2; TRBD2 agrees at 7 bases. The V segment lost 3 bases and the J segment 4 bases; nucleotides outside the gene matches: 8. Germline CDR1 SQVTM, CDR2 ANQGSEA. The CDR3 spans 15 residues. The CDR3: CSVEAGASGTGELFF. CDR3 nucleotides: TGCAGCGTTGAGGCGGGAGCGTCTGGCACCGGGGAGCTGTTTTTT.

This sequence joins TRBV5-4 and TRBJ1-2; a weak D match, TRBD1 (5 bases). This CDR3 spans 15 amino acids. V was pared by 4 bases and J by 4 bases, with 17 bases between. CDR1 SGHNT and CDR2 YYREEE come from the germline V gene (reference sequence). Written as DNA, the CDR3 is TGTGCCAGCAGCCCGGAACCCAGGGTTACCTATGGCTACACCTTC. Its translation: CASSPEPRVTYGYTF.

The chain couples TRBV13 to TRBJ2-1, with 8 bases aligning to TRBD2. Germline V gene sequence: CDR1 PRHDT, CDR2 FYEKMQ (reference sequence). Trimming took 2 bases from V and 7 from J; bases not matched to a gene: 4. The CDR3 covers 14 residues. CDR3 DNA sequence: TGTGCCAGCAGCTTACAGCGGGAGAAGAATGAGCAGTTCTTC. Its translation: CASSLQREKNEQFF.

The chain carries TRBV29-1 and TRBJ1-1; 7 bases match TRBD1. This CDR3 comprises 13 residues. Trimming removed 6 bases from V and 3 bases from J; junction bases left unmatched: 7. CDR1 is SQVTM and CDR2 is ANQGSEA in the germline V gene. CDR3 nucleotide sequence: TGCAGCGTCAGACAGGGTATGGACACTGAAGCTTTCTTT. It yields the protein CSVRQGMDTEAFF.

The rearrangement links TRBV7-2 to TRBJ1-2, with 7 bases lining up with TRBD1. V lost 5 bases and J lost 6; bases outside the gene matches: 9. CDR1 is SGHTA, CDR2 FQGNSA, per germline. The CDR3 has 14 amino acids. The CDR3 loop reads CASSLRQGRNGYTF. The DNA for the CDR3 is TGTGCCAGCAGCCTCCGACAGGGAAGGAATGGCTACACCTTC.

The chain combines TRBV28 with TRBJ2-3; 7 positions match TRBD1. V shed 6 bases and J 0 bases; nucleotides not matched to a gene: 6. CDR3 length: 15 residues. Germline V gene data show CDR1 as MDHEN and CDR2 as SYDVKM. CDR3 DNA sequence: TGTGCCAGCAGACCAACAGGGGCCAGCACAGATACGCAGTATTTT. This translates into CASRPTGASTDTQYF.

The gene calls are TRBV7-9 and TRBJ1-1; D gene unclear. Germline CDR1 SEHNR, CDR2 FQNEAQ (reference sequence). Between the trimmed V and J ends, which lost 5 bases and 3 bases, there was a span of 4 bases. This CDR3 is built from 11 residues. In DNA form, the CDR3 reads TGTGCCAGCAGCCTCTACACTGAAGCTTTCTTT. Its translation: CASSLYTEAFF.

The chain recombines TRBV4-1 with TRBJ2-7; no reliable D call. Germline CDR1 MGHRA, CDR2 YSYEKL. V shed 2 bases and J shed 12 bases, with 11 bases lying between them. CDR3 size: 11 residues. CDR3 loop: CASSQSTAVYF. DNA for the CDR3: TGCGCCAGCAGCCAATCGACGGCCGTGTACTTC.

The chain couples TRBV9 to TRBJ1-6; 8 nucleotides match TRBD1. The CDR3 loop spans 15 amino acids. Trimming cost V 4 bases and J 6 bases; bases outside gene matches: 6. Germline CDR1 reads SGDLS; CDR2 reads YYNGEE. CDR3 sequence: CASSPDRGGNSPLHF. The CDR3 DNA reads TGTGCCAGCAGCCCCGACAGGGGTGGTAATTCACCCCTCCACTTT.

This clone came up once. This rearrangement joins TRBV12-5 to TRBJ1-1; no definite D call. The germline V and J ends were trimmed by 0 bases and 3 bases, with 14 bases remaining between them. The CDR3 sequence is 16 residues long. The germline V gene has CDR1 LGHNT and CDR2 FRNRAP. The DNA for the CDR3 is TGTGCTAGTGGTTTGGTAATGGGATCCGCGGACACTGAAGCTTTCTTT. Encoded protein: CASGLVMGSADTEAFF.

The rearrangement links TRBV4-1 to TRBJ2-3; D may be TRBD2 (5 bases). Trimming cost V 1 base and J 2 bases, with 16 bases left between them. Germline assignment: CDR1 MGHRA and CDR2 YSYEKL. The CDR3 covers 17 residues. The CDR3 sequence is CASSQAPEVAITDTQYF. CDR3 DNA: TGCGCCAGCAGCCAAGCCCCGGAGGTTGCGATCACAGATACGCAGTATTTT.

For the CDR3, the DNA is TGTGCCAGCAGTCCTAACAGGGGGCAGCCCCAGCATTTT. This sequence encodes CASSPNRGQPQHF. The chain recombines TRBV6-1 with TRBJ1-5; 8 bases match TRBD1. With V trimmed by 5 bases and J by 7 bases, 4 bases remained unmatched. Germline V gives CDR1 MNHNS, CDR2 SASEGT. This CDR3 spans 13 amino acids.

The chain has TRBV5-1 and TRBJ2-1, with 7 bases that match TRBD2. CDR3 size: 15 residues. Germline V CDR1 and CDR2: SGHRS, YFSETQ. Trimming took 2 bases from V and 9 from J; bases not matched to a gene: 11. CDR3 bases: TGCGCCAGCAGCTTCGGCGGGAGTAGAAGCGGTGAGCAGTTCTTC. Translating gives CASSFGGSRSGEQFF.

This sequence joins TRBV19 and TRBJ2-5; 12 bases are shared with TRBD2. V was clipped by 3 bases and J by 5 bases; unmatched bases: 7. Germline V gives CDR1 LNHDA, CDR2 SQIVND (reference sequence). This CDR3 is 16 amino acids long. CDR3: CASSMPLAGGGETQYF. In DNA form, the CDR3 reads TGTGCCAGTAGTATGCCACTAGCGGGAGGAGGCGAGACCCAGTACTTC.